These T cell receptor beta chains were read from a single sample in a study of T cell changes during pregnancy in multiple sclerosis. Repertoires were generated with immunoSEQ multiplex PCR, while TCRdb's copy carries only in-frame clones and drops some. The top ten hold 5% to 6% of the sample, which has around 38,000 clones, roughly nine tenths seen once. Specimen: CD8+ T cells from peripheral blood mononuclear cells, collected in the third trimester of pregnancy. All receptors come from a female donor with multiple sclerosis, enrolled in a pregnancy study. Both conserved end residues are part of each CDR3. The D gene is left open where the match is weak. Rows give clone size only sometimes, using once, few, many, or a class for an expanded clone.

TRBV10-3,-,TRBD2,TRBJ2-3,TGTGCCATCAGTGAGTCATGGGTAGCGGGACCCACAGATACGCAGTATTTT,CAISESWVAGPTDTQYF
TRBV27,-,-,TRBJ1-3,TGTGCCAGCAGTTTATGGTTTCCAGGGGCTGGAAACACCATATATTTT,CASSLWFPGAGNTIYF
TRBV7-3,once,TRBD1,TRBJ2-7,TGTGCCAGCAGCTACTTAGGGGGCATGGACGAGCAGTACTTC,CASSYLGGMDEQYF
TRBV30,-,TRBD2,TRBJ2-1,TGTGCCTGGGACGCGGGACTAGCGTTGGGGGAGCAGTTCTTC,CAWDAGLALGEQFF
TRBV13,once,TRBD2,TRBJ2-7,TGTGCCAGCAGCTTAGGTGGGACTAGCGGCCCCTGGAGCTCCTACGAGCAGTACTTC,CASSLGGTSGPWSSYEQYF
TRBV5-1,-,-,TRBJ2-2,TGCGCCAGCAGCGCACCCCCTGACACCGAGCTGTTTTTT,CASSAPPDTELFF
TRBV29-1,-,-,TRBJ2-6,TGCAGCGTTGGGGGCCTCCACGGTGAAGGGGCCAACGTCCTGACTTTC,CSVGGLHGEGANVLTF
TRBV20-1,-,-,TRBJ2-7,TGCAGTGCTCTTGACTACTACGAGCAGTACTTC,CSALDYYEQYF
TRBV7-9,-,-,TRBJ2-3,TGTGCCAGCAGCTTAGCTGACGTCTACGGGACAGATACGCAGTATTTT,CASSLADVYGTDTQYF
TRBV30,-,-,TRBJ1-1,TGTGCCTGGACCGGAGAAAACACTGAAGCTTTCTTT,CAWTGENTEAFF
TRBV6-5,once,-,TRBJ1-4,TGTGCCAGCAGTCGTGTGGGGAGAGAATGGGGACTGTTTTTT,CASSRVGREWGLFF
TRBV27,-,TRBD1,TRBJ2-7,TGTGCCAGCAGTAGCTCCGGGACAGGTAGCGAGCAGTACTTC,CASSSSGTGSEQYF
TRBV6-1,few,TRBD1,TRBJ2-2,TGTGCCAGCAGTGACGGGACAGGTACAACCGGGGAGCTGTTTTTT,CASSDGTGTTGELFF
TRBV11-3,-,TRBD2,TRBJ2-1,TGTGCCAGCAGCGCAGACGGGACTAGCGTGGACAATGAGCAGTTCTTC,CASSADGTSVDNEQFF
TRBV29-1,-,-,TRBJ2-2,TGCAGCGTTCCGGACTACACCGGGGAGCTGTTTTTT,CSVPDYTGELFF
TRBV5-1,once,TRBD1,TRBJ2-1,TGCGCCAGCAGCGCAGGGGGCGGCTACAATGAGCAGTTCTTC,CASSAGGGYNEQFF